The 30 T cell receptor beta chains below all came from one sample that was sequenced in a study of blood T cell repertoires in COVID-19. Method: immunoSEQ multiplex PCR; TCRdb's copy keeps in-frame clones and lacks some. The table includes under 250,000 clones, 80% to 85% detected once. Sequenced: peripheral blood. The receptors were gathered from a man aged 40-50 years with acute or convalescent COVID-19.

J is TRBJ2-1 and V is TRBV18; 7 bases are shared with TRBD1. The CDR3 has 14 residues. V lost 5 bases to trimming and J lost 8 bases; unmatched junction nucleotides: 9. The germline V gene encodes CDR1 KGHSH and CDR2 LQKENI. CDR3 amino acids: CASSTRTGDDEQFF. CDR3 bases: TGTGCCAGCTCAACTCGGACAGGAGACGATGAGCAGTTCTTC. Based on the CDR3 plus reference TRBV18 and TRBJ2-1, the full variable domain is NAGVMQNPRHLVRRRGQEARLRCSPMKGHSHVYWYRQLPEEGLKFMVYLQKENIIDESGMPKERFSAEFPKEGPSILRIQQVVRGDSAAYFCASSTRTGDDEQFFGPGTRLTVL.

This clone appeared a single time. J is TRBJ1-5 and V is TRBV12-5; D is undetermined. Germline loops: CDR1 LGHNT, CDR2 FRNRAP. The V gene lost 5 bases and the J gene lost 4 bases, with 6 bases spanning the gap. There are 12 residues in the CDR3. DNA of the CDR3: TGTGCTAGTGGTCCTTATAATCAGCCCCAGCATTTT. Translation gives CASGPYNQPQHF.

The V and J genes are TRBV7-9 and TRBJ2-2; no clear D. Trimming shortened V by 5 bases and J by 4 bases, and 5 bases separated the two germline ends. CDR1 SEHNR and CDR2 FQNEAQ come from the germline V gene (reference sequence). The CDR3 runs to 12 residues. The CDR3 spells CASSPFTGELFF. The CDR3 DNA reads as TGTGCCAGCAGCCCTTTCACCGGGGAGCTGTTTTTT.

Only one count was recorded for this clone. The chain uses TRBV4-3 and TRBJ2-1; 9 bases fit TRBD2. The CDR3 runs to 15 residues. Germline loops: CDR1 LGHNA, CDR2 YSLEER. With V trimmed by 0 bases and J by 6 bases, 3 bases remained unmatched. In DNA, the CDR3 is TGCGCCAGCAGCCAAGAATTAGCGGGAGTCAATGAGCAGTTCTTC. Amino acid sequence: CASSQELAGVNEQFF.

The gene calls are TRBV7-7 and TRBJ2-2, with TRBD1 matching 8 bases. The V and J ends lost 7 bases and 1 base, in that order; junction bases with no gene match: 8. Germline values: CDR1 SSHAT, CDR2 FNYEAQ (reference sequence). The CDR3 loop spans 16 amino acids. In DNA form, the CDR3 reads TGTGCCAGCACCTCGGGCAGGGGGCTGAACACCGGGGAGCTGTTTTTT. Its protein product is CASTSGRGLNTGELFF.

This chain joins TRBV18 and TRBJ1-6; 9 bases align to TRBD1. This CDR3 is built from 14 residues. The germline CDR1 and CDR2 sequences are KGHSH and LQKENI. V trimming: 5 bases; J trimming: 9 bases; junction bases outside the gene matches: 5. CDR3 residues: CASSSGQGFSPLHF. The CDR3, as DNA: TGTGCCAGCTCATCGGGACAGGGTTTTTCACCCCTCCACTTT.

This chain joins TRBV18 and TRBJ1-1, with D possibly TRBD1 on 5 matching bases. The germline V gene encodes CDR1 KGHSH and CDR2 LQKENI. Trimming removed 6 bases from V and 1 base from J, with 9 bases in between. The CDR3 covers 13 residues. The DNA for the CDR3 is TGTGCCAGCTCCCTGGACAAGAACACTGAAGCTTTCTTT. Protein: CASSLDKNTEAFF.

The rearrangement joins TRBV6-5 to TRBJ2-2, with TRBD1 identical over 9 bases. The CDR3 covers 15 residues. The V and J ends lost 6 bases and 2 bases, in that order; junction bases with no gene match: 4. CDR1 and CDR2 (germline): MNHEY, SVGAGI. CDR3 protein: CASSSQGANTGELFF. The CDR3 nucleotides read TGTGCCAGCAGCTCACAGGGGGCCAACACCGGGGAGCTGTTTTTT.

The table lists this clone with a count of one. The chain joins TRBV30 to TRBJ1-1; possibly TRBD1 for D (6 bases). The CDR3 runs 13 residues. Germline V gene sequence: CDR1 GTSNPN, CDR2 SVGIG (reference sequence). V was cut by 3 bases and J by 1 base, with 9 bases left in between. The CDR3 bases are TGTGCCTGGAGCAACAGGGCGAACACTGAAGCTTTCTTT. Translating gives CAWSNRANTEAFF.

CDR3 residues: CASSRQARNTGELFF. Written as DNA, the CDR3 is TGTGCCAGCAGCCGTCAAGCGAGGAACACCGGGGAGCTGTTTTTT. The genes are TRBV3-1 (or the pseudogene TRBV3-2) and TRBJ2-2; D is ambiguous. Looked up from germline, CDR1 is LGHDT and CDR2 is YNNKEL (reference sequence). V gave up 4 bases and J gave up 1 base, with 10 bases separating them. The CDR3 consists of 15 residues.

V usage is TRBV18 and J usage is TRBJ2-7; TRBD2 agrees at 9 bases. The CDR3 loop spans 14 amino acids. V was pared by 3 bases and J by 5 bases, with 5 bases of the junction left unmatched. CDR1 KGHSH and CDR2 LQKENI come from the germline V gene. The CDR3 sequence: CASSPGTSNHEQYF. CDR3 DNA: TGTGCCAGCTCACCTGGGACTAGCAACCACGAGCAGTACTTC.

This chain joins TRBV7-9 and TRBJ1-6; TRBD1 matches 7 bases. V was pared by 5 bases and J by 8 bases, with 6 bases of the junction left unmatched. CDR3 length: 14 amino acids. CDR1 is SEHNR, CDR2 FQNEAQ, per germline (reference sequence). The CDR3, as DNA: TGTGCCAGCAGCCTAGACAGGGCTGATTCACCCCTCCACTTT. It encodes CASSLDRADSPLHF.

The chain uses TRBV30 and TRBJ2-7; perhaps TRBD2 as D (6 bases). CDR1 is GTSNPN, CDR2 SVGIG, per germline (reference sequence). Trimming pared 2 bases from V and 3 bases from J, leaving 8 bases between. CDR3 length equals 12 residues. CDR3 protein: CAWSRGSYEQYF. CDR3 nucleotide sequence: TGTGCCTGGAGTCGGGGGAGCTACGAGCAGTACTTC.

This clone was found a few times. The chain links TRBV3-1 (or the pseudogene TRBV3-2) to TRBJ1-3; D gene ambiguous. Trimming pared 0 bases from V and 1 base from J, leaving 10 bases between. Germline V gene sequence: CDR1 LGHDT, CDR2 YNNKEL (reference sequence). This CDR3 is 16 amino acids long. As DNA, the CDR3 is TGTGCCAGCAGCCAAGATAATCCGGGGTCTGGAAACACCATATATTTT. It encodes CASSQDNPGSGNTIYF.

This clone appeared a few times. Other nucleotide sequences from this sample produce the same CDR3. This chain joins TRBV5-4 and TRBJ2-5; D perhaps matches TRBD1 (6 bases). Germline values: CDR1 SGHNT, CDR2 YYREEE (reference sequence). The CDR3 contains 15 residues. Trimming removed 3 bases from V and 4 bases from J, with 16 bases in between. CDR3: CASSSPGQRRETQYF. Written as DNA, the CDR3 is TGTGCCAGCAGCTCTCCGGGACAAAGAAGAGAGACCCAGTACTTC.

This chain links TRBV7-2 with TRBJ2-7; 10 bases fit TRBD2. CDR3 size: 16 residues. Per the germline V gene, CDR1 is SGHTA and CDR2 is FQGNSA. The junction had 13 bases not matched to a gene; V was cut back by 5 bases and J by 6 bases. CDR3 DNA: TGTGCCAGCAGCCTGGATAGGCTAGCGGGGGTGGGCGAGCAGTACTTC. Translating it yields CASSLDRLAGVGEQYF.

The V and J genes are TRBV6-5 and TRBJ1-1; 8 bases are a match to TRBD1. V gave up 7 bases and J gave up 0 bases; unmatched junction bases: 7. CDR3 length: 15 amino acids. Germline V gene sequence: CDR1 MNHEY, CDR2 SVGAGI. CDR3 in DNA: TGTGCCAGCAACCGGGACAGGCGCATGAACACTGAAGCTTTCTTT. It translates to CASNRDRRMNTEAFF.

The chain couples TRBV5-1 to TRBJ1-2; 7 nucleotides match TRBD1. Unmatched junction bases numbered 6, after V lost 4 bases and J lost 0 bases. The CDR3 consists of 15 residues. CDR1 and CDR2 from the germline V gene are SGHRS and YFSETQ. CDR3 sequence reads: CASSQTGDPNYGYTF. CDR3 in DNA: TGCGCCAGCAGCCAAACAGGGGATCCTAACTATGGCTACACCTTC.

The rearrangement links TRBV19 to TRBJ2-3; no firm D call. Germline CDR1 and CDR2: LNHDA and SQIVND (reference sequence). V lost 10 bases, J lost 2 bases, and 13 bases lay in between. This CDR3 region has 13 residues. The CDR3 DNA reads TGTGCCACTACCGAGATCTACACAGATACGCAGTATTTT. This translates into CATTEIYTDTQYF.

The rearrangement uses TRBV7-9 and TRBJ2-7; the match to TRBD2 covers 14 bases. The CDR3 totals 16 residues. Germline V gives CDR1 SEHNR, CDR2 FQNEAQ (reference sequence). V gave up 4 bases and J gave up 4 bases; unmatched junction bases: 6. This chain's CDR3 is CASSSGTSGGQYEQYF. Written as DNA, the CDR3 is TGTGCCAGCAGCTCCGGGACTAGCGGGGGACAGTACGAGCAGTACTTC.

This clone was picked up one time. This chain uses TRBV2 with TRBJ2-1; 10 bases agree with TRBD2. The CDR3 covers 14 residues. The germline V gene has CDR1 SNHLY and CDR2 FYNNEI. Trimming removed 9 bases from V and 8 bases from J; junction bases left unmatched: 10. CDR3 amino acids: CARTSGTSVHEQFF. The CDR3 bases are TGTGCCAGGACCTCCGGGACTAGCGTACATGAGCAGTTCTTC.

V and J are TRBV7-8 and TRBJ2-3; 11 nucleotides match TRBD2. The V gene's germline CDR1 is SGHVS and CDR2 FQNEAQ. The V and J ends lost 3 bases and 2 bases, in that order; junction bases with no gene match: 4. The CDR3 has 16 residues. CDR3 sequence: CASSLGLAAYTDTQYF. As DNA, the CDR3 is TGTGCCAGCAGCTTGGGACTAGCGGCTTACACAGATACGCAGTATTTT.

This chain uses TRBV10-3 with TRBJ2-2, with D unclear. CDR3 length: 14 amino acids. The germline gives CDR1 ENHRY, CDR2 SYGVKD. The V and J ends lost 7 bases and 0 bases respectively, with 9 bases between them. The CDR3 region is CAIKAESNTGELFF. The CDR3 coding sequence is TGTGCCATCAAGGCGGAATCGAACACCGGGGAGCTGTTTTTT.

The chain employs TRBV28 and TRBJ1-5, with a tentative D call TRBD1 (5 bases). This CDR3 is built from 13 residues. The ends were cut back, 7 bases at V and 4 bases at J, with 11 bases in the middle. Germline V CDR1 and CDR2: MDHEN, SYDVKM. The CDR3 DNA is TGTGCCAGCAACTGGGGGGTAAATCAGCCCCAGCATTTT. Amino acids: CASNWGVNQPQHF.

V gene TRBV4-2 combines with J gene TRBJ2-1; TRBD2 agrees at 7 bases. Trimming at V came to 2 bases and at J to 5 bases, leaving 3 bases not matched to a gene. The CDR3 runs 14 residues. Germline V lookup: CDR1 LGHNA, CDR2 YNFKEQ. The CDR3 reads CASSQRLADNEQFF. CDR3 nucleotide sequence: TGTGCCAGCAGCCAACGGCTAGCGGACAATGAGCAGTTCTTC.

The chain has TRBV19 and TRBJ2-3, with D possibly matching TRBD1 (5 bases). This CDR3 comprises 14 residues. V lost 6 bases and J lost 2, with 12 bases in between. CDR1 and CDR2 (germline): LNHDA, SQIVND (reference sequence). CDR3 sequence: CASRPTAYTDTQYF. CDR3 coding DNA: TGTGCCAGTAGGCCGACAGCTTACACAGATACGCAGTATTTT. The full variable domain, in which reference TRBV19 and TRBJ2-3 provide the parts outside the CDR3, is DGGITQSPKYLFRKEGQNVTLSCEQNLNHDAMYWYRQDPGQGLRLIYYSQIVNDFQKGDIAEGYSVSREKKESFPLTVTSAQKNPTAFYLCASRPTAYTDTQYFGPGTRLTVL.

This chain uses TRBV7-9 with TRBJ2-1; D gene uncertain. Germline CDR1 reads SEHNR; CDR2 reads FQNEAQ (reference sequence). This CDR3 has 15 residues. V was cut by 7 bases and J by 0 bases, with 13 bases left in between. CDR3 coding DNA: TGTGCCAGCACCCCTCGCGGTAGCTCCTACAATGAGCAGTTCTTC. Amino acids: CASTPRGSSYNEQFF.

This chain links TRBV9 with TRBJ2-3; tentatively, D is TRBD1 (5 bases). Trimming shortened V by 3 bases and J by 5 bases, and 13 bases separated the two germline ends. CDR3 length equals 14 residues. Germline V gene lookup returns CDR1 SGDLS and CDR2 YYNGEE. The CDR3 loop reads CASSADTTGDTQYF. The CDR3 DNA is TGTGCCAGCAGCGCCGATACCACAGGAGATACGCAGTATTTT.

The chain uses TRBV19 and TRBJ1-2, with TRBD1 identical over 9 bases. There are 14 residues in the CDR3. Trimming cost V 8 bases and J 3 bases; bases outside gene matches: 7. The germline gives CDR1 LNHDA, CDR2 SQIVND (reference sequence). The CDR3 nucleotides are TGTGCCAGTTCCCGACAGGGGGGAGACTATGGCTACACCTTC. The encoded protein is CASSRQGGDYGYTF.

This clone has a single count. The genes are TRBV13 and TRBJ2-7; TRBD2 agrees at 9 bases. The CDR3 is 15 residues long. Germline CDR1 reads PRHDT; CDR2 reads FYEKMQ (reference sequence). V was pared by 0 bases and J by 4 bases, with 4 bases of the junction left unmatched. This CDR3 reads CASSLGQTSGYEQYF. CDR3 DNA sequence: TGTGCCAGCAGCTTAGGCCAAACTAGCGGGTACGAGCAGTACTTC. Full variable domain (rest looked up from reference TRBV13 and TRBJ2-7): AAGVIQSPRHLIKEKRETATLKCYPIPRHDTVYWYQQGPGQDPQFLISFYEKMQSDKGSIPDRFSAQQFSDYHSELNMSSLELGDSALYFCASSLGQTSGYEQYFGPGTRLTVT.